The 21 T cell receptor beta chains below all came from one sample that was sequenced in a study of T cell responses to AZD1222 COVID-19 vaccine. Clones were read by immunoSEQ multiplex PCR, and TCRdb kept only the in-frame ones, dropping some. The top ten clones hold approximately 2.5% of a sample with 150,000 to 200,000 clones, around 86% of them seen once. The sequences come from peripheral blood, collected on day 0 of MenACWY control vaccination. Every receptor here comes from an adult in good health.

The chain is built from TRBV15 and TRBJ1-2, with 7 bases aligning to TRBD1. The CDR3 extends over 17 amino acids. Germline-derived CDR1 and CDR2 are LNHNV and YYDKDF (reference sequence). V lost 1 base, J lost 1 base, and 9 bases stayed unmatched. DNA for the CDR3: TGTGCCACCAGCAGAGTCGGAGGAACAGGGGTTAACTATGGCTACACCTTC. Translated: CATSRVGGTGVNYGYTF.

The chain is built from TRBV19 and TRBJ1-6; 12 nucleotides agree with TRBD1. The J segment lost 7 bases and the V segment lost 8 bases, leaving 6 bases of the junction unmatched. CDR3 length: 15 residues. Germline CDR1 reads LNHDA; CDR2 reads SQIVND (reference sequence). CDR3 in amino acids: CASGTGTGGNSPLHF. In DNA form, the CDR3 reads TGTGCCAGTGGTACCGGGACAGGGGGCAATTCACCCCTCCACTTT.

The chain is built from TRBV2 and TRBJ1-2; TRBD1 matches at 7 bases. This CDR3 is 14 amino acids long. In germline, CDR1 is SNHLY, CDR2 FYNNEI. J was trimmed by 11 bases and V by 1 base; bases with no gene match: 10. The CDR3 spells CASSEEGDRDRYTF. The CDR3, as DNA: TGTGCCAGCAGTGAAGAGGGTGACAGGGACCGGTACACCTTC. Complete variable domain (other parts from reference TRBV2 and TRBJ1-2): EPEVTQTPSHQVTQMGQEVILRCVPISNHLYFYWYRQILGQKVEFLVSFYNNEISEKSEIFDDQFSVERPDGSNFTLKIRSTKLEDSAMYFCASSEEGDRDRYTFGSGTRLTVV.

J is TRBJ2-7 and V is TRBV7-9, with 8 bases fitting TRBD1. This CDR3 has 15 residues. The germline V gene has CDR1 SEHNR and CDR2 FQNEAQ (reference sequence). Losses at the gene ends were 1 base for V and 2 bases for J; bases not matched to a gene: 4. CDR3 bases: TGTGCCAGCAGCTTAGGGACAGGGAGAACCTACGAGCAGTACTTC. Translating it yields CASSLGTGRTYEQYF.

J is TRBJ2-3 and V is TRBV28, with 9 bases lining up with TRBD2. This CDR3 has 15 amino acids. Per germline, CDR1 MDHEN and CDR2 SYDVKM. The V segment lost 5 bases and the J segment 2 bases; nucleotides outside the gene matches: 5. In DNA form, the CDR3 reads TGTGCCAGCAGTGGCACTAGCGGGTACACAGATACGCAGTATTTT. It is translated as CASSGTSGYTDTQYF.

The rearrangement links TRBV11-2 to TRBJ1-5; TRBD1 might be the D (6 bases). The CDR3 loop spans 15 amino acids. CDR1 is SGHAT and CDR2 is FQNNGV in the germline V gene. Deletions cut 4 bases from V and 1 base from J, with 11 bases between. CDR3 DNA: TGTGCCAGCAGCTCCTCGGACAGAAGCAATCAGCCCCAGCATTTT. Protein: CASSSSDRSNQPQHF.

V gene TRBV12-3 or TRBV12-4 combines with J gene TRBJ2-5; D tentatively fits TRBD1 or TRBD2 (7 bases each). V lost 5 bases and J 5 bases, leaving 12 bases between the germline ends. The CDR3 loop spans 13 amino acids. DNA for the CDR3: TGTGCCAGCAGTCACAGGGGAGGGGAGACCCAGTACTTC. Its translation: CASSHRGGETQYF.

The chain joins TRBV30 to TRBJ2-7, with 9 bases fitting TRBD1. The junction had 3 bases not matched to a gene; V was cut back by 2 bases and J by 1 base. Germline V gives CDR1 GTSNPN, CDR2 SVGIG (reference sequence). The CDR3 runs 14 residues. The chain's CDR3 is CAWSPGTGSYEQYF. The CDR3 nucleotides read TGTGCCTGGAGTCCTGGGACAGGGTCCTACGAGCAGTACTTC.

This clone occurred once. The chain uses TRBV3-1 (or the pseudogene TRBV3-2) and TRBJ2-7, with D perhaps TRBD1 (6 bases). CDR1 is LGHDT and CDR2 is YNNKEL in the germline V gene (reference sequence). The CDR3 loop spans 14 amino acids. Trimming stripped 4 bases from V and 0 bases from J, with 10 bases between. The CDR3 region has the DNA TGTGCCAGCAGCCCGGGACAAATCTCCTACGAGCAGTACTTC. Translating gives CASSPGQISYEQYF.

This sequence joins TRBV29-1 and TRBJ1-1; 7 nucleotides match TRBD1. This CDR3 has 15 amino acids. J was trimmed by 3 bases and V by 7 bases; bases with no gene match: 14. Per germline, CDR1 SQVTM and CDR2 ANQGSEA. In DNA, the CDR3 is TGCAGCGCCGAACTAACAGGGGTCCAGTACACTGAAGCTTTCTTT. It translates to CSAELTGVQYTEAFF.

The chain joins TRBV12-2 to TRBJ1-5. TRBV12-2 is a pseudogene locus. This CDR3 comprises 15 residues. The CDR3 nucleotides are TGTGCAAGTCGCTTTCTGCTTAATAGCAATCAGCCCCAGCATTTT. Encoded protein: CASRFLLNSNQPQHF.

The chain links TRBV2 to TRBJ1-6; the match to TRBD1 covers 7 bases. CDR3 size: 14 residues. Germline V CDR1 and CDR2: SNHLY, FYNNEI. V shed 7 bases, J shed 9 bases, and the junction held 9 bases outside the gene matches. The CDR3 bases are TGTGCCAGCAAGGCGACAGGGCCCTCTTCACCCCTCCACTTT. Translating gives CASKATGPSSPLHF.

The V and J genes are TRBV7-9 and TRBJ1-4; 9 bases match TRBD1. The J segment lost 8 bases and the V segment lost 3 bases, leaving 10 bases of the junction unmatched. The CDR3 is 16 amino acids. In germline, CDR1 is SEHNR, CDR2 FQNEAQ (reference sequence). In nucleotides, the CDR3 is TGTGCCAGCAGCTTTCGGACAGGGGTCGGTGTGGAAAAACTGTTTTTT. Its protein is CASSFRTGVGVEKLFF.

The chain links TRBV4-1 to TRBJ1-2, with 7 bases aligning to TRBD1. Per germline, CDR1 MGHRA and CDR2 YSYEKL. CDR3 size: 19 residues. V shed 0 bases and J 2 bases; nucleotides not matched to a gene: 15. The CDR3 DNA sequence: TGCGCCAGCAGCCAAGATCTCCTCCCGGGACAGACTATGAACTATGGCTACACCTTC. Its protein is CASSQDLLPGQTMNYGYTF.

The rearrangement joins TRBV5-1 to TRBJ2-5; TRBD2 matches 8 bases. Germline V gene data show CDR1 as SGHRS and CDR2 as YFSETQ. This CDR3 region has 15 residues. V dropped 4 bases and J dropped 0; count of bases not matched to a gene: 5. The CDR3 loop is CASSPSSGNQETQYF. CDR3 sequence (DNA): TGCGCCAGCAGCCCCAGTAGCGGGAACCAAGAGACCCAGTACTTC.

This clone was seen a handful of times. CDR3 amino acids: CASSQNPTSNYGYTF. The CDR3 DNA reads TGTGCCAGCAGCCAAAACCCCACGTCCAACTATGGCTACACCTTC. This chain joins TRBV6-5 and TRBJ1-2; D ambiguous. This CDR3 region has 15 residues. The V end was cut by 6 bases, the J end by 2 bases, with 16 bases between. The germline CDR1 and CDR2 sequences are MNHEY and SVGAGI.

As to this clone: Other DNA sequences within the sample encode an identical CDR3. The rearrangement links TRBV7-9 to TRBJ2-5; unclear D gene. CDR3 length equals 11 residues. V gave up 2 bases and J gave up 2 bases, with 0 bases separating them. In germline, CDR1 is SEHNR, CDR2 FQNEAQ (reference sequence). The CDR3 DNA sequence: TGTGCCAGCAGCTTACAAGAGACCCAGTACTTC. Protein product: CASSLQETQYF.

The chain's CDR3 is CASSAGTGVNTEAFF. CDR3 in DNA: TGTGCCAGCAGCGCCGGGACAGGGGTAAACACTGAAGCTTTCTTT. This chain links TRBV5-6 with TRBJ1-1; TRBD1 agrees at 10 bases. This CDR3 spans 15 amino acids. The germline V gene encodes CDR1 SGHDT and CDR2 YYEEEE. Trimming cost V 4 bases and J 2 bases; bases outside gene matches: 5.

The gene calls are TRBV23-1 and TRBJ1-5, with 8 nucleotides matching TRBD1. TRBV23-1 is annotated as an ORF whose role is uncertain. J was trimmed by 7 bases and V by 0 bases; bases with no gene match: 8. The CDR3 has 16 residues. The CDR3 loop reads CASSQSKTGVGQPQHF. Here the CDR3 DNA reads TGCGCCAGCAGTCAATCGAAGACAGGGGTGGGCCAGCCCCAGCATTTT.

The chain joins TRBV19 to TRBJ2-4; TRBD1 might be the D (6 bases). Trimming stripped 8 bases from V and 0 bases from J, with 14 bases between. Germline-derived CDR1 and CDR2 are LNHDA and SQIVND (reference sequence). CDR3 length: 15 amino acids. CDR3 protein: CASGTLGLAKNIQYF. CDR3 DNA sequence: TGTGCCAGTGGGACACTTGGACTAGCCAAAAACATTCAGTACTTC.

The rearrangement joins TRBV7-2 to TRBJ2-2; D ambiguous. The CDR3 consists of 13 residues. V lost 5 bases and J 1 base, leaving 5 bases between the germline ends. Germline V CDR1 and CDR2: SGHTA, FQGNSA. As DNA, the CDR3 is TGTGCCAGCAGCGTCCAGAACACCGGGGAGCTGTTTTTT. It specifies CASSVQNTGELFF. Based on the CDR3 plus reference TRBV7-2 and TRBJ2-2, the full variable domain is GAGVSQSPSNKVTEKGKDVELRCDPISGHTALYWYRQSLGQGLEFLIYFQGNSAPDKSGLPSDRFSAERTGGSVSTLTIQRTQQEDSAVYLCASSVQNTGELFFGEGSRLTVL.